This TCR beta chain was recovered during a study of radiotherapy plus CTLA-4 blockade in lung cancer. The wider study: Objective responses were observed in around 17% of patients, and disease control was achieved by about 30%.

Focal radiation with ipilimumab CTLA-4 blockade was given to patients with chemo-refractory metastatic non-small-cell lung cancer. Clones were sequenced by immunoSEQ multiplex PCR, and TCRdb holds only the in-frame ones, with some missing. Among roughly 32,000 clones listed, about 69% were seen once. The study's findings and limits: The authors reported that early blood T cell clone dynamics, with interferon-beta, best predicted response. TCR clones of tumor origin grew in blood after radiotherapy plus ipilimumab.

As for this clone: Its antigen remains unknown.

Sequenced material: peripheral blood, taken from a patient treated with radiotherapy plus ipilimumab. The TCR was taken from a human donor with non-small cell lung cancer that progressed on radiotherapy plus ipilimumab.

CDR3: CASSLGDGRGYTF. The CDR3 DNA sequence: TGCGCCAGCAGCTTGGGTGACGGTAGAGGCTACACCTTC. The rearrangement joins TRBV5-1 to TRBJ1-2, with D unclear. The CDR3 extends over 13 amino acids. Germline loops: CDR1 SGHRS, CDR2 YFSETQ. Trimming shortened V by 0 bases and J by 8 bases, and 11 bases separated the two germline ends.